This paragraph reports one TCR beta chain. These data originate in a study of blood T cell repertoires in COVID-19. Turning to the study itself: Donors in the United States, Italy and Spain gave samples during acute or convalescent COVID-19. In each case, the material was cDNA or gDNA derived from T cells, B-cell-depleted T cells, or PBMCs.

The authors' processing: Amplification of reference gene primers provided the estimated nucleated cell counts. Clones were sequenced by immunoSEQ multiplex PCR, and TCRdb holds only the in-frame ones, with some missing. V and J calls and clone size come straight from that table; D and trimming were deduced from the DNA. The sample yields approximately 300,000 clones, 80% to 90% seen once. The CDR3 loop spans 14 amino acids. Between the trimmed V and J ends, which lost 1 base and 7 bases, there was a span of 11 bases. Germline assignment: CDR1 LGHDT and CDR2 YNNKEL (reference sequence). The TCR comes from a woman in her 40s with acute or convalescent COVID-19. The specimen sequenced was peripheral blood. V gene TRBV3-1 (or the pseudogene TRBV3-2) combines with J gene TRBJ2-1, with TRBD2 as a possible D gene (6 bases). The chain's CDR3 is CASSQAGEGNEQFF. The CDR3 region has the DNA TGTGCCAGCAGCCAAGCGGGGGAAGGGAATGAGCAGTTCTTC.